These 24 T cell receptor beta chains share one sample of origin, sequenced in a study of OX40 agonist ivuxolimab in advanced cancers. Generated by immunoSEQ multiplex PCR, the TCRdb table keeps only in-frame clones and is missing some. This table has about 80,000 clones, about 86% appearing once. Sequenced here: CD4+ or CD8+ T cells sorted from blood, sampled in a trial of the OX40 agonist ivuxolimab. These receptors all come from an adult with an advanced solid tumor such as melanoma, head and neck, liver or kidney cancer.

The V and J genes are TRBV7-6 and TRBJ2-2; maybe TRBD2 (5 bases). This CDR3 has 14 amino acids. Per the germline V gene, CDR1 is SGHVS and CDR2 is FNYEAQ. Trimming took 7 bases from V and 5 from J, leaving 14 bases between them. The CDR3: CASTSGILTGELFF. Written as DNA, the CDR3 is TGTGCCAGCACCTCCGGGATTCTTACCGGGGAGCTGTTTTTT.

The chain uses TRBV9 and TRBJ2-7; TRBD1 agrees at 7 bases. The CDR3 covers 16 residues. The germline gives CDR1 SGDLS, CDR2 YYNGEE. The J segment lost 4 bases and the V segment lost 3 bases, leaving 13 bases of the junction unmatched. The CDR3 DNA reads TGTGCCAGCAGCGCCACCGTAGGGTCAGGGGGATACGAGCAGTACTTC. Its protein product is CASSATVGSGGYEQYF. The complete variable domain, with remaining parts taken from reference TRBV9 and TRBJ2-7, reads DSGVTQTPKHLITATGQRVTLRCSPRSGDLSVYWYQQSLDQGLQFLIQYYNGEERAKGNILERFSAQQFPDLHSELNLSSLELGDSALYFCASSATVGSGGYEQYFGPGTRLTVT.

This chain connects TRBV5-1 to TRBJ1-6; 7 bases are a match to TRBD1. The CDR3 spans 15 residues. Germline trimming cut 0 bases from V and 7 bases from J; bases unmatched to any gene: 4. The V gene's germline CDR1 is SGHRS and CDR2 YFSETQ. CDR3 nucleotide sequence: TGCGCCAGCAGCTTGGGTCAGGGGGTAAATTCACCCCTCCACTTT. This encodes CASSLGQGVNSPLHF. Supplemented by reference TRBV5-1 and TRBJ1-6, the full variable domain reads KAGVTQTPRYLIKTRGQQVTLSCSPISGHRSVSWYQQTPGQGLQFLFEYFSETQRNKGNFPGRFSGRQFSNSRSEMNVSTLELGDSALYLCASSLGQGVNSPLHFGNGTRLTVT.

This chain joins TRBV5-6 and TRBJ1-1, with D possibly matching TRBD1 (6 bases). The V end was cut by 2 bases, the J end by 1 base, with 12 bases between. CDR1 is SGHDT, CDR2 YYEEEE, per germline. The CDR3 runs 15 residues. CDR3 DNA sequence: TGTGCCAGCAGCTTATCAGGGGACTGGAACACTGAAGCTTTCTTT. As protein: CASSLSGDWNTEAFF.

The chain is built from TRBV7-2 and TRBJ2-7; 8 bases align to TRBD2. The germline V gene has CDR1 SGHTA and CDR2 FQGNSA. The CDR3 sequence is 16 residues long. Trimming took 4 bases from V and 6 from J; bases not matched to a gene: 14. The CDR3 DNA is TGTGCCAGCAGCTACCATAGCGGGATCTCCCGATCCGAGCAGTACTTC. Translation: CASSYHSGISRSEQYF.

V usage is TRBV7-9 and J usage is TRBJ2-1; 11 nucleotides agree with TRBD2. Germline V lookup: CDR1 SEHNR, CDR2 FQNEAQ (reference sequence). The CDR3 contains 15 residues. V dropped 5 bases and J dropped 8; count of bases not matched to a gene: 8. The DNA of the CDR3 is TGTGCCAGCAGCGATAGCGGGGGGGCCATGGATGAGCAGTTCTTC. This sequence encodes CASSDSGGAMDEQFF.

The chain combines TRBV28 with TRBJ2-2; D is unresolved. V lost 7 bases and J 7 bases, leaving 22 bases between the germline ends. CDR1 MDHEN and CDR2 SYDVKM come from the germline V gene. The CDR3 spans 16 residues. The CDR3 loop is CASMGPEYFGFGELFF. CDR3 bases: TGTGCCAGCATGGGTCCTGAGTACTTCGGGTTCGGGGAGCTGTTTTTT. The full variable domain, with the rest looked up from reference TRBV28 and TRBJ2-2, is DVKVTQSSRYLVKRTGEKVFLECVQDMDHENMFWYRQDPGLGLRLIYFSYDVKMKEKGDIPEGYSVSREKKERFSLILESASTNQTSMYLCASMGPEYFGFGELFFGEGSRLTVL.

The chain uses TRBV28 and TRBJ1-5; D unresolved. CDR3 size: 14 residues. Trimming shortened V by 6 bases and J by 0 bases, and 9 bases separated the two germline ends. Germline-derived CDR1 and CDR2 are MDHEN and SYDVKM. In nucleotides, the CDR3 is TGTGCCAGCAGCCGGTCGGTTAGCAATCAGCCCCAGCATTTT. It translates to CASSRSVSNQPQHF.

V is TRBV5-6 and J is TRBJ2-7; maybe TRBD2 (5 bases). V was shortened by 7 bases and J by 4 bases, with 12 bases between the two germline ends. Germline V gene lookup returns CDR1 SGHDT and CDR2 YYEEEE. The CDR3 runs 12 residues. Here the CDR3 DNA reads TGTGCCAGCCCGGCCGGGGATTACGAGCAGTACGTC. Protein sequence: CASPAGDYEQYV.

The genes are TRBV7-9 and TRBJ2-5; possibly TRBD1 for D (6 bases). CDR3 length: 15 amino acids. Germline V gene sequence: CDR1 SEHNR, CDR2 FQNEAQ (reference sequence). The ends were cut back, 1 base at V and 2 bases at J, with 11 bases in the middle. CDR3 DNA sequence: TGTGCCAGCAGCTTAGGCCGGGACATTCAAGAGACCCAGTACTTC. It is translated as CASSLGRDIQETQYF.

The chain has TRBV18 and TRBJ1-6, with a weak D call TRBD1 (6 bases). In germline, CDR1 is KGHSH, CDR2 LQKENI. This CDR3 has 15 amino acids. Trimming cost V 3 bases and J 2 bases, with 8 bases left between them. CDR3 amino acids: CASSPQGPYNSPLHF. DNA of the CDR3: TGTGCCAGCTCACCGCAGGGGCCCTATAATTCACCCCTCCACTTT.

The chain links TRBV14 to TRBJ1-1; D is perhaps TRBD1 (6 bases). CDR3 length equals 14 residues. The V end lost 0 bases, the J end lost 6 bases, and 11 bases lay between the germline ends. The germline V gene encodes CDR1 SGHDN and CDR2 FVKESK. Here the CDR3 DNA reads TGTGCCAGCAGCCAAGAACAGGGTTCTCCTGAAGCTTTCTTT. It encodes CASSQEQGSPEAFF. The full variable domain, completed using reference TRBV14 and TRBJ1-1, is EAGVTQFPSHSVIEKGQTVTLRCDPISGHDNLYWYRRVMGKEIKFLLHFVKESKQDESGMPNNRFLAERTGGTYSTLKVQPAELEDSGVYFCASSQEQGSPEAFFGQGTRLTVV.

This sequence joins TRBV19 and TRBJ1-1, with D perhaps matching TRBD1 (6 bases). Trimming removed 2 bases from V and 1 base from J, with 8 bases in between. The CDR3 length is 14 residues. The germline V gene encodes CDR1 LNHDA and CDR2 SQIVND (reference sequence). CDR3 residues: CASSILQGNTEAFF. The CDR3 coding sequence is TGTGCCAGTAGTATACTACAGGGGAACACTGAAGCTTTCTTT.

The rearrangement links TRBV28 to TRBJ2-3, with 8 bases fitting TRBD2. This CDR3 is built from 15 residues. The ends lost 4 bases at V and 7 bases at J; junction bases unmatched: 10. The germline V gene has CDR1 MDHEN and CDR2 SYDVKM. The CDR3 loop is CASSSPAGVSNTQYF. DNA of the CDR3: TGTGCCAGCAGTTCCCCAGCGGGGGTGTCGAATACGCAGTATTTT.

The chain combines TRBV6-6 with TRBJ2-7; D is possibly TRBD1 or TRBD2 (7 bases each). Germline CDR1 and CDR2: MNHNY and SVGAGI (reference sequence). The CDR3 spans 15 residues. Deletions cut 4 bases from V and 6 bases from J, with 19 bases between. The CDR3 DNA reads TGTGCCAGCAGTTCAGAGTCAGGGGGGAGGGTCGAGCAGTACTTC. This gives the protein CASSSESGGRVEQYF.

The rearrangement uses TRBV11-2 and TRBJ2-7, with D hard to call. CDR1 is SGHAT, CDR2 FQNNGV, per germline. Between the trimmed V and J ends, which lost 0 bases and 6 bases, there was a span of 6 bases. The CDR3 consists of 12 residues. The CDR3 sequence is CASSLEFREQYF. The CDR3 region has the DNA TGTGCCAGCAGCTTAGAGTTTCGCGAGCAGTACTTC.

The CDR3 loop reads CASSLGTGINTLGINTLVRWSTF. For the CDR3, the DNA is TGTGCCAGCAGCCTGGGGACAGGAATAAACACCTTAGGAATAAACACCTTGGTGAGATGGTCGACCTTC. The rearrangement uses TRBV28 and TRBJ1-2; TRBD1 aligns across 8 bases. J lost 14 bases, V lost 6 bases, and 44 bases had no gene match. Germline values: CDR1 MDHEN, CDR2 SYDVKM. There are 23 residues in the CDR3.

The chain has TRBV11-2 and TRBJ1-2; 7 positions match TRBD1. Germline values: CDR1 SGHAT, CDR2 FQNNGV. V gave up 1 base and J gave up 4 bases; unmatched junction bases: 3. CDR3 length: 14 residues. The CDR3 nucleotides are TGTGCCAGCAGCTTAGTCGACAGGGCCTATGGCTACACCTTC. Translation: CASSLVDRAYGYTF.

The V gene is TRBV5-6, the J gene TRBJ2-1; 7 nucleotides align to TRBD1. This CDR3 is built from 15 residues. V was clipped by 2 bases and J by 4 bases; unmatched bases: 6. From germline, CDR1 is SGHDT and CDR2 YYEEEE. The chain's CDR3 is CASSLETGTYNEQFF. The DNA of the CDR3 is TGTGCCAGCAGCTTAGAGACAGGGACATACAATGAGCAGTTCTTC.

This chain links TRBV7-9 with TRBJ1-3; 9 bases are a match to TRBD1. CDR3 size: 15 residues. J lost 3 bases, V lost 10 bases, and 10 bases had no gene match. The germline CDR1 and CDR2 sequences are SEHNR and FQNEAQ (reference sequence). This CDR3 reads CATGQGVYFGNTIYF. In nucleotides, the CDR3 is TGTGCCACGGGACAGGGCGTTTATTTTGGAAACACCATATATTTT.

The chain links TRBV19 to TRBJ1-2, with D hard to call. Germline V gives CDR1 LNHDA, CDR2 SQIVND (reference sequence). The CDR3 has 13 amino acids. V was clipped by 3 bases and J by 4 bases, with 9 bases between them. The CDR3 loop is CASSIQLTYGYTF. CDR3 sequence (DNA): TGTGCCAGTAGTATCCAGTTGACCTATGGCTACACCTTC.

CDR3 region: CASSQEGGGSGSYEQYF. The DNA for the CDR3 is TGCGCCAGCAGCCAAGAAGGGGGGGGTTCAGGTTCCTACGAGCAGTACTTC. The chain couples TRBV4-1 to TRBJ2-7; possibly TRBD2 for D (7 bases). Trimming stripped 0 bases from V and 1 base from J, with 16 bases between. Germline V gene data show CDR1 as MGHRA and CDR2 as YSYEKL. This CDR3 spans 17 amino acids.

This clone turned up a few times. CDR3 DNA: TGTGCCAGCAGTTCTAGGTGGCAAGAGACCCAGTACTTC. This translates into CASSSRWQETQYF. This chain connects TRBV27 to TRBJ2-5; D is unclear. Germline V gives CDR1 MNHEY, CDR2 SMNVEV (reference sequence). This CDR3 comprises 13 residues. The V gene lost 4 bases and the J gene lost 2 bases, with 8 bases spanning the gap.

The DNA of the CDR3 is TGTGCCAGCAGCTTGGGTCTGGGTTCAGAACTGTTTTTT. Its translation: CASSLGLGSELFF. The chain uses TRBV5-4 and TRBJ1-4; D is unclear. Germline CDR1 is SGHNT and CDR2 is YYREEE (reference sequence). With 0 bases removed from V and 12 bases from J, the gap between germline ends came to 12 bases. The CDR3 covers 13 residues.